This T cell receptor beta chain was sequenced for a study of identifying expanded T cells in peripheral blood. TCRdb's table, derived via immunoSEQ multiplex PCR, lists solely in-frame clones and lacks some. The sample consists of about 94,000 clones, approximately 91% of them appearing once. On this clone: Its antigen remains unidentified.

Findings and caveats of the study: Variance in clone template counts between roughly two-week samples significantly increased with total template count across all healthy donors.

Healthy donors had no documented immune events, such as infections, while sampled. The TCR sequence derives from a person aged 18 to 75 in good health. Sequencing was performed on blood.

The CDR3 loop reads CASSQDRTGSAYGYTF. The CDR3 coding sequence is TGCGCCAGCAGCCAAGACCGGACAGGATCGGCCTATGGCTACACCTTC. V usage is TRBV4-3 and J usage is TRBJ1-2, with 7 bases identical to TRBD1. CDR3 length: 16 amino acids. The V gene end was trimmed by 0 bases and the J gene end by 4 bases; junction bases not matched to a gene: 8. The germline CDR1 and CDR2 sequences are LGHNA and YSLEER.